This T cell receptor beta chain was found in a study of beta chain features in type 1 diabetes. What was sequenced were expressed TCRB transcripts, since all of the isolated RNA had been reverse transcribed. Sequencing was performed with immunoSEQ multiplex PCR; in TCRdb, only in-frame clones are kept and a portion is missing. The sample shows nearly 700,000 clones, under 15% of them seen only once. The germline CDR1 and CDR2 sequences are MNHNY and SVGAGI (reference sequence). The length of the CDR3 is 16 residues. The ends were cut back, 0 bases at V and 4 bases at J, with 15 bases in the middle. CD4+ naive, central memory, regulatory and stem cell-like memory cells were sorted via CD45RO/CCR7/CD25/CD127/CD95/CD27. Sort purity for all populations was recorded as exceeding 98%. With regard to this clone: Its antigen is not known.

Notes on the study in general: Patients showed naive, central memory and Treg TCRB repertoires that appeared more similar than those of healthy donors. Researchers report that Type 1 diabetes patients had moderately but significantly shorter TCRB CDR3s across all four CD4+ subsets.

The chain carries TRBV6-6 and TRBJ1-2; maybe TRBD1 (5 bases). The sample was naive CD4+ T cells from blood. The sequence derives from a man aged 18 to 30 with type 1 diabetes. The CDR3 loop reads CASSYSGGDVIYGYTF. The CDR3 nucleotides read TGTGCCAGCAGTTACTCAGGAGGGGACGTCATCTATGGCTACACCTTC.